The 14 T cell receptor beta chains given below trace back to one sample, sequenced in a study of T cells in Graves' hyperthyroidism and ophthalmopathy. Amplified regions were TCR beta CDR3 sequences from RNA transcripts. A first-round RT-PCR of the TCR CDR3 used the HTBI primer set. Each CDR3 protein is one row after TCRdb ran MiXCR on the multiplex PCR reads. The profile covers 500,000 to 800,000 distinct CDR3 sequences, with 13% to 15% appearing a single time and roughly an eighth taken by the ten largest. The sample taken for sequencing was blood. The source is a woman aged 45-65 years with Graves' ophthalmopathy.

This clonotype has ten or more counts. The V gene is TRBV20-1, the J gene TRBJ1-1; TRBD1 agrees at 9 bases. Germline assignment: CDR1 DFQATT and CDR2 SNEGSKA (reference sequence). With 2 bases clipped from V and 1 base from J, the junction kept 8 bases outside the gene matches. CDR3 size: 16 residues. CDR3 loop: CSARPPGQGWNTEAFF. The CDR3 DNA sequence: TGCAGTGCTAGACCCCCGGGACAGGGATGGAACACTGAAGCTTTCTTT.

The V gene is TRBV9, the J gene TRBJ1-2, with 7 bases identical to TRBD1. Germline values: CDR1 SGDLS, CDR2 YYNGEE. Germline trimming cut 0 bases from V and 4 bases from J; bases unmatched to any gene: 6. The CDR3 extends over 15 amino acids. The CDR3 DNA is TGTGCCAGCAGCGTAGATGTACAGGGGTCCTATGGCTACACCTTC. This translates into CASSVDVQGSYGYTF.

This clonotype was recorded many times. The chain combines TRBV20-1 with TRBJ2-6; D is possibly TRBD2 (5 bases). The CDR3 totals 15 residues. V was clipped by 4 bases and J by 0 bases, with 10 bases between them. Germline V lookup: CDR1 DFQATT, CDR2 SNEGSKA (reference sequence). CDR3 residues: CSAKEGLSGANVLTF. CDR3 in DNA: TGCAGTGCTAAAGAAGGACTCTCTGGGGCCAACGTCCTGACTTTC.

This clonotype was recorded many times. The chain has TRBV6-5 and TRBJ1-2; TRBD1 might be the D (5 bases). CDR1 and CDR2 from the germline V gene are MNHEY and SVGAGI. Deletions cut 0 bases from V and 4 bases from J, with 12 bases between. The CDR3 covers 15 residues. The DNA for the CDR3 is TGTGCCAGCAGTTACTCTCTGGGGCAGGGCTATGGCTACACCTTC. Protein product: CASSYSLGQGYGYTF.

The J gene is TRBJ2-1, the V gene TRBV27; D not certain. Germline CDR1 MNHEY, CDR2 SMNVEV (reference sequence). The CDR3 spans 13 residues. Trimming took 4 bases from V and 10 from J, leaving 14 bases between them. This chain's CDR3 is CASSYTATREQFF. The CDR3 coding sequence is TGTGCCAGCAGTTATACAGCTACGAGGGAGCAGTTCTTC.

This clonotype was observed many times. The chain links TRBV6-2 or TRBV6-3 to TRBJ1-5; 8 bases fit TRBD1. Germline CDR1 and CDR2: MNHEY and SVGEGT. V shed 7 bases, J shed 9 bases, and the junction held 8 bases outside the gene matches. The CDR3 sequence is 13 residues long. The DNA for the CDR3 is TGTGCCAGCACCGGACAGGGAGCCAGGCCCCAGCATTTT. This sequence encodes CASTGQGARPQHF.

This clonotype was seen once. The chain recombines TRBV7-9 with TRBJ2-1, with 10 bases matching TRBD2. The CDR3 has 19 residues. V shed 1 base, J shed 2 bases, and the junction held 11 bases outside the gene matches. Germline values: CDR1 SEHNR, CDR2 FQNEAQ (reference sequence). The chain's CDR3 is CASSLVPSLAGAPYNEQFF. CDR3 coding DNA: TGTGCCAGCAGCTTAGTCCCTTCTCTAGCGGGAGCCCCCTACAATGAGCAGTTCTTC.

This clonotype was recorded at least ten times. The chain couples TRBV18 to TRBJ2-3, with D tentatively TRBD2 (6 bases). Germline V gene sequence: CDR1 KGHSH, CDR2 LQKENI. V gave up 4 bases and J gave up 3 bases, with 14 bases separating them. CDR3 length: 15 residues. CDR3 protein: CASSRRLGGTDTQYF. Here the CDR3 DNA reads TGTGCCAGCTCACGCAGACTAGGTGGGACAGATACGCAGTATTTT.

This clonotype occurred many times. The rearrangement uses TRBV27 and TRBJ1-1; 7 nucleotides match TRBD1. This CDR3 spans 15 amino acids. Germline trimming cut 6 bases from V and 1 base from J; bases unmatched to any gene: 8. Germline V CDR1 and CDR2: MNHEY, SMNVEV (reference sequence). CDR3 nucleotides: TGTGCCAGCAGACCCACCACAGGGGCGAACACTGAAGCTTTCTTT. Its protein product is CASRPTTGANTEAFF.

Only a few counts were recorded for this clonotype. The genes are TRBV5-1 and TRBJ2-1; a weak D match, TRBD1 (6 bases). The CDR3 covers 14 residues. Germline V gene data show CDR1 as SGHRS and CDR2 as YFSETQ. Trimming pared 1 base from V and 7 bases from J, leaving 12 bases between. The CDR3 nucleotides read TGCGCCAGCAGCTTGAGGGGGATTGCGAATGAGCAGTTCTTC. Translating gives CASSLRGIANEQFF.

This clonotype came up a few times. J is TRBJ2-1 and V is TRBV10-3; 9 positions match TRBD2. The CDR3 is 16 residues long. From germline, CDR1 is ENHRY and CDR2 SYGVKD. Trimming removed 0 bases from V and 2 bases from J; junction bases left unmatched: 2. The DNA of the CDR3 is TGTGCCATCAGTGAGTCGGCGGGAGGGACCTACAATGAGCAGTTCTTC. Its translation: CAISESAGGTYNEQFF.

This clonotype appeared many times. This chain connects TRBV3-1 to TRBJ2-1, with a weak D call TRBD1 (6 bases). Germline CDR1 and CDR2: LGHDT and YNNKEL (reference sequence). Trimming pared 2 bases from V and 4 bases from J, leaving 12 bases between. The length of the CDR3 is 15 residues. CDR3 DNA: TGTGCCAGCAGCCAACAGGGGTCACCGTACAATGAGCAGTTCTTC. Translation gives CASSQQGSPYNEQFF.

This clonotype was detected a few times. V gene TRBV29-1 combines with J gene TRBJ2-7; D not certain. Germline values: CDR1 SQVTM, CDR2 ANQGSEA. The V end lost 0 bases, the J end lost 2 bases, and 11 bases lay between the germline ends. This CDR3 is built from 14 residues. As DNA, the CDR3 is TGCAGCGTTGAAGATCGAGGAGAGACCTACGAGCAGTACTTC. Amino acid sequence: CSVEDRGETYEQYF.

This clonotype was found many times. J is TRBJ1-3 and V is TRBV3-1, with a weak D call TRBD1 (5 bases). Germline values: CDR1 LGHDT, CDR2 YNNKEL (reference sequence). The V end lost 6 bases, the J end lost 8 bases, and 14 bases lay between the germline ends. The CDR3 extends over 13 amino acids. The CDR3 bases are TGTGCCAGCAGAATGGGAAAGGGGCACACCATATATTTT. It specifies CASRMGKGHTIYF. Full variable domain (remainder filled in from reference TRBV3-1 and TRBJ1-3): DTAVSQTPKYLVTQMGNDKSIKCEQNLGHDTMYWYKQDSKKFLKIMFSYNNKELIINETVPNRFSPKSPDKAHLNLHINSLELGDSAVYFCASRMGKGHTIYFGEGSWLTVV.